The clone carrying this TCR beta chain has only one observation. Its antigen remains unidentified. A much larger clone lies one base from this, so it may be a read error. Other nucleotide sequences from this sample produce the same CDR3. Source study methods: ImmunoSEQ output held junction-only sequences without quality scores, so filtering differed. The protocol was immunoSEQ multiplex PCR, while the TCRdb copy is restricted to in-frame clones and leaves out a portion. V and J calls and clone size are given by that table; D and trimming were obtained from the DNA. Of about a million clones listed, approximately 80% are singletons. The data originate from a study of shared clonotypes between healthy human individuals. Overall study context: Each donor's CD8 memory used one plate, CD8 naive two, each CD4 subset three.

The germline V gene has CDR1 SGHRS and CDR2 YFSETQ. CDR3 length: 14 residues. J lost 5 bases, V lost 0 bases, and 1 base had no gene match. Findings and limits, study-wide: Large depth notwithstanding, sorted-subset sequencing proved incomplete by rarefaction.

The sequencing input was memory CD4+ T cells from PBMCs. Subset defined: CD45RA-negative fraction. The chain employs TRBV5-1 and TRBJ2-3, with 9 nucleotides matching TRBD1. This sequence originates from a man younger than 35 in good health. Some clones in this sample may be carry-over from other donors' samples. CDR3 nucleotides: TGCGCCAGCAGCTTGGGACAGGGGGGAGATACGCAGTATTTT. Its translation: CASSLGQGGDTQYF.